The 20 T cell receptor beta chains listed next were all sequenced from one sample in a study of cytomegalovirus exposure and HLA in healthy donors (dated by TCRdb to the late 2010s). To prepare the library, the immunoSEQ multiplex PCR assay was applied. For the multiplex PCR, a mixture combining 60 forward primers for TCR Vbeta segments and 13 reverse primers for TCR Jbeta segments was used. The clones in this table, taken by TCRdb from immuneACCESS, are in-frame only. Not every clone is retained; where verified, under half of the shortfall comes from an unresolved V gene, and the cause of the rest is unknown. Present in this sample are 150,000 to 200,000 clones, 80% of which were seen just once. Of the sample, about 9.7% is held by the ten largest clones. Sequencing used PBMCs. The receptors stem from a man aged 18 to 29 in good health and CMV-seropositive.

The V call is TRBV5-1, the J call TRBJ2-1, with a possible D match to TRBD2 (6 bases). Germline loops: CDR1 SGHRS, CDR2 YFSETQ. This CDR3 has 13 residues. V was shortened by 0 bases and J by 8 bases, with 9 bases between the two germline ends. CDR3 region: CASSLVREDEQFF. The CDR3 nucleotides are TGCGCCAGCAGCTTGGTGCGGGAAGATGAGCAGTTCTTC. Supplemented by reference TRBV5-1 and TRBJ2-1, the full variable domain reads KAGVTQTPRYLIKTRGQQVTLSCSPISGHRSVSWYQQTPGQGLQFLFEYFSETQRNKGNFPGRFSGRQFSNSRSEMNVSTLELGDSALYLCASSLVREDEQFFGPGTRLTVL.

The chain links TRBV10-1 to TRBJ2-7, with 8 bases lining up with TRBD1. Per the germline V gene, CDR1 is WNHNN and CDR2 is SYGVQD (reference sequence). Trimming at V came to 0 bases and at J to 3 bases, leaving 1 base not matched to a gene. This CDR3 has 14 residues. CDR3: CASSESGQDYEQYF. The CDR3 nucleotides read TGCGCCAGCAGTGAGTCGGGACAGGACTACGAGCAGTACTTC.

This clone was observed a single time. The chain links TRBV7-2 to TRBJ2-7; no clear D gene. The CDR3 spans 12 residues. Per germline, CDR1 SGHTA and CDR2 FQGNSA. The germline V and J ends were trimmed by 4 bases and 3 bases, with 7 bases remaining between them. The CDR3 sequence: CASSSVLYEQYF. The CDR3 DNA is TGTGCCAGCAGCTCCGTCCTCTACGAGCAGTACTTC.

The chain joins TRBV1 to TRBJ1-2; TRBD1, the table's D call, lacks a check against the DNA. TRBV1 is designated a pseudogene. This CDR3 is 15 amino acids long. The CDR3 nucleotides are TGCACCAGCAGCCAAGAAGCCGGACAGAGCTATGGCTACACCTTC. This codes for CTSSQEAGQSYGYTF.

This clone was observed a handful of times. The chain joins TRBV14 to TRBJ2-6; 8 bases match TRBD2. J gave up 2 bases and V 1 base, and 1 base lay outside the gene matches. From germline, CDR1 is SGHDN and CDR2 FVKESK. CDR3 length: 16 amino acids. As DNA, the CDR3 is TGTGCCAGCAGCCAAGTCGGGGGGGCTGGGGCCAACGTCCTGACTTTC. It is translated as CASSQVGGAGANVLTF.

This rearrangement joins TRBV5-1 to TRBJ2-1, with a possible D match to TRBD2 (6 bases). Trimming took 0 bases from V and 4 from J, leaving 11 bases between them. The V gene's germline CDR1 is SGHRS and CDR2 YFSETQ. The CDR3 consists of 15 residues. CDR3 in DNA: TGCGCCAGCAGCTTGGTTGGTGGGGGGTACAATGAGCAGTTCTTC. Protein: CASSLVGGGYNEQFF.

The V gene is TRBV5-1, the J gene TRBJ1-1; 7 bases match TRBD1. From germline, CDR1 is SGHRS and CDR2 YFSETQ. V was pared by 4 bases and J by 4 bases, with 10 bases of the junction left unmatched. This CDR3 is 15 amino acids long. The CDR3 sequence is CASSGRDRGPTEAFF. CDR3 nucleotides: TGCGCCAGCAGCGGACGGGATAGGGGGCCCACTGAAGCTTTCTTT.

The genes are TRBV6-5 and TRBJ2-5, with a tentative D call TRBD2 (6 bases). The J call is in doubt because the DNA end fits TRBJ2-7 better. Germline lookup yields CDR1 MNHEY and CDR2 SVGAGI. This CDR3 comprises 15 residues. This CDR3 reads CASSYNPRGTYEQYF. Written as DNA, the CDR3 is TGTGCCAGCAGTTACAACCCACGGGGGACCTACGAGCAGTACTTC.

In DNA form, the CDR3 reads TGTGCCAGCAGCCGCGAACAGGGGTCTGGGGCCAACGTCCTGACTTTC. Amino acid sequence: CASSREQGSGANVLTF. This chain joins TRBV5-5 and TRBJ2-6, with TRBD1 matching over 7 bases. CDR3 length: 16 amino acids. The ends lost 4 bases at V and 1 base at J; junction bases unmatched: 5. CDR1 is SGHKS, CDR2 YYEKEE, per germline (reference sequence). The variable domain in full, completed from reference TRBV5-5 and TRBJ2-6, reads DAGVTQSPTHLIKTRGQQVTLRCSPISGHKSVSWYQQVLGQGPQFIFQYYEKEERGRGNFPDRFSARQFPNYSSELNVNALLLGDSALYLCASSREQGSGANVLTFGAGSRLTVL.

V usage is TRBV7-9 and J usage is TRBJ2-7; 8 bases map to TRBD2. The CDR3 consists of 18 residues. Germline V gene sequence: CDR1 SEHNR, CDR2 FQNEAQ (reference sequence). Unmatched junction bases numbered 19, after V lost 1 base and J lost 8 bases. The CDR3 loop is CASSLGPARGGELAKQYF. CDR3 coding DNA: TGTGCCAGCAGCTTAGGTCCCGCCCGGGGGGGGGAACTGGCGAAGCAGTACTTC. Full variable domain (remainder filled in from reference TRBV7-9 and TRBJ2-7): DTGVSQNPRHKITKRGQNVTFRCDPISEHNRLYWYRQTLGQGPEFLTYFQNEAQLEKSRLLSDRFSAERPKGSFSTLEIQRTEQGDSAMYLCASSLGPARGGELAKQYFGPGTRLTVT.

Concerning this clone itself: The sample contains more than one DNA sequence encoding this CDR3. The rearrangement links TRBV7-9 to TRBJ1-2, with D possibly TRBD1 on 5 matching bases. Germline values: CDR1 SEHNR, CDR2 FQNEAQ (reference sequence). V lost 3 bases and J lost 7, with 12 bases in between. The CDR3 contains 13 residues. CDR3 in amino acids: CASSLGQGGGYTF. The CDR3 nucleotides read TGTGCCAGCAGCTTGGGGCAGGGTGGTGGCTACACCTTC.

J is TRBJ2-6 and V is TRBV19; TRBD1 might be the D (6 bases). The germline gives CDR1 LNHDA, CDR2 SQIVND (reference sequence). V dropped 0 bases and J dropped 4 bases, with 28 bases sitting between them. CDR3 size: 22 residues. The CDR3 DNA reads TGTGCCAGTAGTATAGATGGCCCTGAAAGGGACATCTATGATATCGGGGCCAACGTCCTGACTTTC. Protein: CASSIDGPERDIYDIGANVLTF.

The CDR3 DNA reads TGCAGCGTTGCCGAGGGGGGGACGACAGATACGCAGTATTTT. Its translation: CSVAEGGTTDTQYF. This chain links TRBV29-1 with TRBJ2-3, with D tentatively TRBD2 (7 bases). This CDR3 is 14 amino acids long. The germline CDR1 and CDR2 sequences are SQVTM and ANQGSEA. V dropped 4 bases and J dropped 3 bases, with 14 bases sitting between them.

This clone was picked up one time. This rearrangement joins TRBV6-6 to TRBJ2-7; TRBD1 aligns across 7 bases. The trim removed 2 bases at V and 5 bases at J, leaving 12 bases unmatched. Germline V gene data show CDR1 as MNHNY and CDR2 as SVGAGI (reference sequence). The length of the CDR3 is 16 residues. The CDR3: CASSYPTGQDFDEQYF. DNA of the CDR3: TGTGCCAGCAGTTACCCGACCGGACAGGATTTCGACGAGCAGTACTTC.

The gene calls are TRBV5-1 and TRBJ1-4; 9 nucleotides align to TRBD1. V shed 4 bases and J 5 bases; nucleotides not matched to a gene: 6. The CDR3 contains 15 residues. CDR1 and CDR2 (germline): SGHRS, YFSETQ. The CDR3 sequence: CASSPVGTGNEKLFF. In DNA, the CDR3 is TGCGCCAGCAGCCCGGTGGGGACAGGGAATGAAAAACTGTTTTTT. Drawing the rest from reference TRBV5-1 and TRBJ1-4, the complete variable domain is KAGVTQTPRYLIKTRGQQVTLSCSPISGHRSVSWYQQTPGQGLQFLFEYFSETQRNKGNFPGRFSGRQFSNSRSEMNVSTLELGDSALYLCASSPVGTGNEKLFFGSGTQLSVL.

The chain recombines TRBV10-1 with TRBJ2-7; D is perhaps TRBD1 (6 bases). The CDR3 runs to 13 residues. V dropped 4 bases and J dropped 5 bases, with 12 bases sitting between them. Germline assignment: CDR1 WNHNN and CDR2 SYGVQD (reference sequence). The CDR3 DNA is TGCGCCAGCAGTGCAGGGGTTTGGGACGAGCAGTACTTC. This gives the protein CASSAGVWDEQYF.

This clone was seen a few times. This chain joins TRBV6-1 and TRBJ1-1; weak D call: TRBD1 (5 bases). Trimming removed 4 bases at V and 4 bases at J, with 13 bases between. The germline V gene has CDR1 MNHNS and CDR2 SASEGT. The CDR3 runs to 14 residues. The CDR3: CASSGWGGGTEAFF. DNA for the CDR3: TGTGCCAGCAGTGGGTGGGGGGGAGGCACTGAAGCTTTCTTT.

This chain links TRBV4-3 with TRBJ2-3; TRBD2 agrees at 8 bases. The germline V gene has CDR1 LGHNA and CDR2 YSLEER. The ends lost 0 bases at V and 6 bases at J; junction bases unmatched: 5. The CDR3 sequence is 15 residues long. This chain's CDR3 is CASSQEAGVLDTQYF. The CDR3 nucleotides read TGCGCCAGCAGCCAAGAAGCGGGAGTATTGGATACGCAGTATTTT.

CDR3 in amino acids: CASSHGGGGPEQFF. Written as DNA, the CDR3 is TGTGCCAGCAGCCACGGGGGAGGGGGGCCCGAGCAGTTCTTC. V usage is TRBV11-2 and J usage is TRBJ2-1, with D possibly matching TRBD2 (7 bases). V was pared by 5 bases and J by 10 bases, with 18 bases between. Germline V CDR1 and CDR2: SGHAT, FQNNGV. The CDR3 totals 14 residues.

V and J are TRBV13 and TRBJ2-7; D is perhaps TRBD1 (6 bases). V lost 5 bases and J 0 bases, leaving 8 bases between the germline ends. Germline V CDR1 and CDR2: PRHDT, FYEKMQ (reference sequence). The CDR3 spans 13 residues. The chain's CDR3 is CASSQGSSYEQYF. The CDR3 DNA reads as TGTGCCAGCAGCCAGGGGAGCTCCTACGAGCAGTACTTC.